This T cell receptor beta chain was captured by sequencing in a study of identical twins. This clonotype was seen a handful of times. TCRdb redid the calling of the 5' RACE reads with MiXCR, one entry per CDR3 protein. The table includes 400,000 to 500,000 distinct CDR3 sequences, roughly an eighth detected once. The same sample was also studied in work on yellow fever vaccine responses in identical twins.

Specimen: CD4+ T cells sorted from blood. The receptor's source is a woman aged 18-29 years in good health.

In DNA form, the CDR3 reads TGTGCCAGCAGGCGACTAGCGTTGAGCACAGATACGCAGTATTTT. It is translated as CASRRLALSTDTQYF. The chain combines TRBV6-2 or TRBV6-3 with TRBJ2-3; 8 positions agree with TRBD2. CDR1 is MNHEY, CDR2 SVGEGT, per germline. The CDR3 is 15 residues long. The V and J ends lost 6 bases and 0 bases, in that order; junction bases with no gene match: 5.